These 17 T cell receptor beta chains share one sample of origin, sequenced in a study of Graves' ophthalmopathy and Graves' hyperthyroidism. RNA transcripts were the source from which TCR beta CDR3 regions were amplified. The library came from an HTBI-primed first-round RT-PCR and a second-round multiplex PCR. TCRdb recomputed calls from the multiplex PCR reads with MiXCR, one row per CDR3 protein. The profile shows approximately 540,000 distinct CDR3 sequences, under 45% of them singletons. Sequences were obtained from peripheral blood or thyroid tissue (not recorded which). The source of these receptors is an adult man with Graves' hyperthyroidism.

The CDR3 bases are TGTGCCAGCAGTCCGACAGGGGGCCTCAGCTACACCTTC. Amino acid sequence: CASSPTGGLSYTF. V usage is TRBV25-1 and J usage is TRBJ1-2; 10 bases line up with TRBD1. CDR3 length equals 13 residues. V dropped 5 bases and J dropped 9; count of bases not matched to a gene: 6. CDR1 and CDR2 (germline): MGHDK, SYGVNS.

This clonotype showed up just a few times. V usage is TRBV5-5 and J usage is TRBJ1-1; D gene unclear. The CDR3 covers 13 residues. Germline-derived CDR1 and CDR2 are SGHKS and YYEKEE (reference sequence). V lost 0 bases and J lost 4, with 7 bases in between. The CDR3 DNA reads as TGTGCCAGCAGCTTGGCCCCCAGCACTGAAGCTTTCTTT. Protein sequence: CASSLAPSTEAFF. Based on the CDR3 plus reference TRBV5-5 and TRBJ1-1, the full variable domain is DAGVTQSPTHLIKTRGQQVTLRCSPISGHKSVSWYQQVLGQGPQFIFQYYEKEERGRGNFPDRFSARQFPNYSSELNVNALLLGDSALYLCASSLAPSTEAFFGQGTRLTVV.

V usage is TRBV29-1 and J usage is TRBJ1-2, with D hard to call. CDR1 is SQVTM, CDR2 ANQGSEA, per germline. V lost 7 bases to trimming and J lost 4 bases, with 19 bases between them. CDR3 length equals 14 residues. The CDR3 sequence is CSAERGQGCYGYTF. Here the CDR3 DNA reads TGCAGCGCCGAACGCGGCCAAGGGTGCTATGGCTACACCTTC.

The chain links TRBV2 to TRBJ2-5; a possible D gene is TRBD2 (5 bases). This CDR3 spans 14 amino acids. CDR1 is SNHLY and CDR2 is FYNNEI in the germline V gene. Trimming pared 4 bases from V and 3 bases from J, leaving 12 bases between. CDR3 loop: CASSGTGVKETQYF. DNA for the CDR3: TGTGCCAGCAGTGGGACTGGGGTAAAAGAGACCCAGTACTTC.

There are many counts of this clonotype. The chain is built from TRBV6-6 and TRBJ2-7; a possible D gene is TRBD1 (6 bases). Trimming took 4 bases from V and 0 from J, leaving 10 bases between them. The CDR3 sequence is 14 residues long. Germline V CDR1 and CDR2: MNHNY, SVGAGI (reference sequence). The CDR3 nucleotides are TGTGCCAGCAGTTCGGACAGCAGCTCCTACGAGCAGTACTTC. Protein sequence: CASSSDSSSYEQYF.

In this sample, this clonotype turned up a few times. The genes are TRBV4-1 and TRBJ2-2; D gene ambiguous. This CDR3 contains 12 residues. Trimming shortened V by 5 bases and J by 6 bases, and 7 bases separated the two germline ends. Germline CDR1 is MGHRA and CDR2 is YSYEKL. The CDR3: CASSKAPGELFF. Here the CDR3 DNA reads TGCGCCAGCAGCAAAGCCCCCGGGGAGCTGTTTTTT.

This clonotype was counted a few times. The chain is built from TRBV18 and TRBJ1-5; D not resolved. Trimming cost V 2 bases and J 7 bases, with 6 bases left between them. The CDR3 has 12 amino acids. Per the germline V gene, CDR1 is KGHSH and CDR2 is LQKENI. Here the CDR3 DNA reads TGTGCCAGCTCACCAGGGCGCCAGCCCCAGCATTTT. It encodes CASSPGRQPQHF.

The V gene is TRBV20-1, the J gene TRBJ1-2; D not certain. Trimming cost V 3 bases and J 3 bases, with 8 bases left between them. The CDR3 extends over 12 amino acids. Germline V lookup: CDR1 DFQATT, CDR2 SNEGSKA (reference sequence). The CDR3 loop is CSARSRDYGYTF. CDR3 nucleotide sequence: TGCAGTGCTAGGAGCCGGGACTATGGCTACACCTTC.

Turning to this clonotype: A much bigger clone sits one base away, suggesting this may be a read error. The CDR3 DNA sequence: TGCAGCGCTGCTCCTGGCCACACCTTC. It yields the protein CSAAPGHTF. V usage is TRBV29-1 and J usage is TRBJ1-2; no firm D call. The CDR3 runs 9 residues. Germline-derived CDR1 and CDR2 are SQVTM and ANQGSEA.

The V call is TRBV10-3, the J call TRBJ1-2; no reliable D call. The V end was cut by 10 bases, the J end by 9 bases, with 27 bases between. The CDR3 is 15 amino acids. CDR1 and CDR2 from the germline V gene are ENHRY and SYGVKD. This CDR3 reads CASSPGNTRTQSYTF. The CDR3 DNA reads TGTGCCAGCAGCCCCGGGAACACCAGGACTCAGAGCTACACCTTC.

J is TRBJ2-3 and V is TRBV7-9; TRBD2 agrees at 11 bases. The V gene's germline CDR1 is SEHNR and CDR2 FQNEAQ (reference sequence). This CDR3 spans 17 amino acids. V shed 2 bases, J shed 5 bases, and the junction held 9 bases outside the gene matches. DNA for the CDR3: TGTGCCAGCAGCTTAAGACTAGCGGGGAGGGGACGAGATACGCAGTATTTT. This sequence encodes CASSLRLAGRGRDTQYF.

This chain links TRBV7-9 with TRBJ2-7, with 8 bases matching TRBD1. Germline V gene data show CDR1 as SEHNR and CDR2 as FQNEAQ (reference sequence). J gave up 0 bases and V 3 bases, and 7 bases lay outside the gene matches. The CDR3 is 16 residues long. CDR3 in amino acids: CASSFRYRGVSYEQYF. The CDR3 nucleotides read TGTGCCAGCAGCTTCCGGTACAGGGGGGTCTCCTACGAGCAGTACTTC.

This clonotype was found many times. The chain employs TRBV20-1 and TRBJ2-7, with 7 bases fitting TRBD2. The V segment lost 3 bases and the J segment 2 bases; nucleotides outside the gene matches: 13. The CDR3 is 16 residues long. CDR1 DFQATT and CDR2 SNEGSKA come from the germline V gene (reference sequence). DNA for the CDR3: TGCAGTGCTAGTAGGACGGGGGGAATTCGTACCTACGAGCAGTACTTC. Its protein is CSASRTGGIRTYEQYF.

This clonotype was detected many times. The CDR3 loop is CASLTGGSYGYTF. CDR3 in DNA: TGTGCCAGCTTGACAGGGGGCTCCTATGGCTACACCTTC. The chain has TRBV7-9 and TRBJ1-2; 10 positions agree with TRBD1. This CDR3 has 13 amino acids. Germline V gives CDR1 SEHNR, CDR2 FQNEAQ (reference sequence). With V trimmed by 8 bases and J by 4 bases, 4 bases remained unmatched.

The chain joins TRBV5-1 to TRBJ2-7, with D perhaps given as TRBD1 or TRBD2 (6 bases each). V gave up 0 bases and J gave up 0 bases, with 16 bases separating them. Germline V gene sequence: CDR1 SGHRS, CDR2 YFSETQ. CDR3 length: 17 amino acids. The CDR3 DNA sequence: TGCGCCAGCAGCTTGGGGTCGGGGGCAGGGTACTCCTACGAGCAGTACTTC. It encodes CASSLGSGAGYSYEQYF.

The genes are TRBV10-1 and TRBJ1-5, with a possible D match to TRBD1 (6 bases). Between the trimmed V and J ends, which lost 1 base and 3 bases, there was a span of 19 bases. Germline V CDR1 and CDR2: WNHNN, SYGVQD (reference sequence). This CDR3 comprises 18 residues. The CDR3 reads CASSEWGKNREVNQPQHF. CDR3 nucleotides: TGCGCCAGCAGTGAGTGGGGTAAAAACAGGGAGGTCAATCAGCCCCAGCATTTT.

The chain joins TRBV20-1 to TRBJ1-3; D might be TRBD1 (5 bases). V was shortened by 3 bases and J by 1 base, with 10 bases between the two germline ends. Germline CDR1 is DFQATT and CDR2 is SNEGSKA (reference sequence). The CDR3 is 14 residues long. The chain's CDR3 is CSARGGGSGNTIYF. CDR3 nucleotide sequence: TGCAGTGCTAGGGGGGGAGGGTCTGGAAACACCATATATTTT.